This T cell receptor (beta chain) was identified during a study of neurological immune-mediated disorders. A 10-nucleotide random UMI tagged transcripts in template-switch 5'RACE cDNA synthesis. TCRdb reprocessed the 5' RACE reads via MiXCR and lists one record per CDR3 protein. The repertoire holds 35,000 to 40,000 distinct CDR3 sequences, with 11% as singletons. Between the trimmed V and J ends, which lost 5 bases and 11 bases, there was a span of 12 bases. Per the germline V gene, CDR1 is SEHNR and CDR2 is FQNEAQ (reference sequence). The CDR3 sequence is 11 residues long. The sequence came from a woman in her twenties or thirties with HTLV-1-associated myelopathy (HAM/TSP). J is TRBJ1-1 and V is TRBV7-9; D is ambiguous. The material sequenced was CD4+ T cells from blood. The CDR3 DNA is TGTGCCAGCAGCCCGACTCTACTCGCTTTCTTT. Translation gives CASSPTLLAFF.